The sequence of this T cell receptor (beta chain) was determined in a study of control samples from healthy donors and cancer patients. Between the trimmed V and J ends, which lost 3 bases and 9 bases, there was a span of 12 bases. The CDR3 runs to 12 residues. Germline V gene sequence: CDR1 SQVTM, CDR2 ANQGSEA. Libraries were prepared by immunoSEQ multiplex PCR; TCRdb keeps only in-frame clonotypes and omits some of them. The table records some 120,000 clones, 75% to 90% of them present only once. What was sequenced was PBMCs. J is TRBJ2-1 and V is TRBV29-1; no reliable D call. The receptor's source is a woman aged 45-59 years with colorectal cancer. The CDR3 sequence: CSVDLPNIEQFF. The CDR3 region has the DNA TGCAGCGTTGATTTACCGAACATTGAGCAGTTCTTC.